The present T cell receptor (beta chain) was sequenced within a study of neurological immune-mediated disorders. Findings and caveats of the study: The greatest TCR clonal expansion appeared in HTLV-1-associated myelopathy and the smallest, falling below healthy controls, in multiple sclerosis. None of the CDR3 amino acid sequences in expanded clones turned up in more than one subject, which points to private repertoires in all groups.

This clonotype was counted ten times or more. Its specificity is unknown. Time point: longitudinal time-point 3. The cDNA was generated by 5'RACE with 10-nucleotide random UMIs. TCRdb itself ran the 5' RACE reads through MiXCR, one entry per CDR3 protein. The sample contains around 100,000 distinct CDR3 sequences, 11% of which appear only once. The source of this sequence is a female donor with HTLV-1-associated myelopathy (HAM/TSP). The specimen sequenced was PBMCs.

This CDR3 is CSCGGSYEQYF. The DNA for the CDR3 is TGCAGCTGCGGGGGGTCCTACGAGCAGTACTTC. The chain employs TRBV20-1 and TRBJ2-7; 8 nucleotides align to TRBD2. This CDR3 is built from 11 residues. Germline assignment: CDR1 DFQATT and CDR2 SNEGSKA (reference sequence).